This passage covers 24 T cell receptor beta chains from one sample sequenced in a study of blood T cell repertoires in COVID-19. Clones were sequenced by immunoSEQ multiplex PCR, and TCRdb holds only the in-frame ones, with some missing. Seen here are nearly 250,000 clones, around nine tenths observed once, and the top ten hold roughly 1.6%. Input material: peripheral blood. The receptors were gathered from an older woman who had recovered from COVID-19.

This clone turned up a few times. V and J are TRBV5-4 and TRBJ2-1, with D possibly TRBD2 on 7 matching bases. V lost 4 bases and J 0 bases, leaving 26 bases between the germline ends. The CDR3 is 20 residues long. Germline V gene lookup returns CDR1 SGHNT and CDR2 YYREEE (reference sequence). The CDR3, as DNA: TGTGCCAGCAGCCGATCTGTCGGGGGGCGGGCGTCGGGCTCCTACAATGAGCAGTTCTTC. Protein: CASSRSVGGRASGSYNEQFF.

The chain employs TRBV20-1 and TRBJ2-7; D may be TRBD2 (6 bases). Germline loops: CDR1 DFQATT, CDR2 SNEGSKA (reference sequence). V was shortened by 3 bases and J by 3 bases, with 9 bases between the two germline ends. The length of the CDR3 is 12 residues. The CDR3 DNA is TGCAGTGCTAGTTGGCGGGGCTACGAGCAGTACTTC. Translation: CSASWRGYEQYF.

The chain employs TRBV6-4 and TRBJ1-1; a possible D gene is TRBD1 (6 bases). Germline V gene data show CDR1 as MRHNA and CDR2 as SNTAGT. The CDR3 is made up of 15 amino acids. The germline V and J ends were trimmed by 6 bases and 5 bases, with 19 bases remaining between them. The CDR3 protein is CASRAQGLGGTEAFF. CDR3 DNA sequence: TGTGCCAGCAGGGCCCAAGGGTTAGGGGGTACTGAAGCTTTCTTT.

This clone was observed a few times. The chain employs TRBV28 and TRBJ2-3, with a weak D call TRBD2 (5 bases). CDR3 length: 15 amino acids. Trimming removed 6 bases from V and 0 bases from J, with 13 bases in between. Germline V gives CDR1 MDHEN, CDR2 SYDVKM. The CDR3 sequence is CASSISGSSTDTQYF. For the CDR3, the DNA is TGTGCCAGCAGCATAAGCGGATCTAGCACAGATACGCAGTATTTT. The whole variable domain, remainder taken from reference TRBV28 and TRBJ2-3, is DVKVTQSSRYLVKRTGEKVFLECVQDMDHENMFWYRQDPGLGLRLIYFSYDVKMKEKGDIPEGYSVSREKKERFSLILESASTNQTSMYLCASSISGSSTDTQYFGPGTRLTVL.

V is TRBV6-5 and J is TRBJ1-2; the D gene is possibly TRBD1 (6 bases). The CDR3 spans 15 residues. V was cut by 5 bases and J by 1 base, with 14 bases left in between. The germline CDR1 and CDR2 sequences are MNHEY and SVGAGI. CDR3 amino acids: CASSRGQRLNYGYTF. CDR3 DNA: TGTGCCAGCAGTCGTGGACAGCGCCTTAACTATGGCTACACCTTC.

The J gene is TRBJ2-7, the V gene TRBV7-3; TRBD1 aligns across 8 bases. Looked up from germline, CDR1 is SGHTA and CDR2 is FQGTGA. V shed 4 bases, J shed 3 bases, and the junction held 5 bases outside the gene matches. The CDR3 runs to 14 residues. The CDR3 reads CASSSGQGVYEQYF. In nucleotides, the CDR3 is TGTGCCAGCAGCTCAGGACAGGGTGTCTACGAGCAGTACTTC.

The chain carries TRBV9 and TRBJ2-1, with 10 positions matching TRBD2. Germline-derived CDR1 and CDR2 are SGDLS and YYNGEE. V dropped 3 bases and J dropped 4; count of bases not matched to a gene: 4. The CDR3 totals 15 residues. Here the CDR3 DNA reads TGTGCCAGCAGCGGGACTAGCGGAGCTTACAATGAGCAGTTCTTC. Amino acid sequence: CASSGTSGAYNEQFF. Full variable domain (rest looked up from reference TRBV9 and TRBJ2-1): DSGVTQTPKHLITATGQRVTLRCSPRSGDLSVYWYQQSLDQGLQFLIQYYNGEERAKGNILERFSAQQFPDLHSELNLSSLELGDSALYFCASSGTSGAYNEQFFGPGTRLTVL.

The J gene is TRBJ2-5, the V gene TRBV7-3; D is ambiguous. Trimming pared 8 bases from V and 0 bases from J, leaving 10 bases between. The CDR3 sequence is 13 residues long. Germline CDR1 reads SGHTA; CDR2 reads FQGTGA. CDR3 residues: CASAPGYQETQYF. CDR3 coding DNA: TGTGCCAGCGCTCCAGGTTACCAAGAGACCCAGTACTTC.

The chain links TRBV7-3 to TRBJ2-7; perhaps TRBD1 as D (6 bases). The germline V gene has CDR1 SGHTA and CDR2 FQGTGA. This CDR3 is 13 amino acids long. Trimming took off 4 bases at V and 2 bases at J, with 9 bases between the two ends. In DNA form, the CDR3 reads TGTGCCAGCAGCTCAGGACAGACCTACGAGCAGTACTTC. This codes for CASSSGQTYEQYF. Using reference TRBV7-3 and TRBJ2-7 for the parts outside the CDR3, the full variable domain is GAGVSQTPSNKVTEKGKYVELRCDPISGHTALYWYRQSLGQGPEFLIYFQGTGAADDSGLPNDRFFAVRPEGSVSTLKIQRTERGDSAVYLCASSSGQTYEQYFGPGTRLTVT.

This chain links TRBV11-2 with TRBJ2-6; unclear D gene. The germline V and J ends were trimmed by 3 bases and 4 bases, with 10 bases remaining between them. Germline CDR1 and CDR2: SGHAT and FQNNGV. There are 15 residues in the CDR3. The CDR3 sequence: CASSFSRTGANVLTF. The CDR3 DNA sequence: TGTGCCAGCAGCTTTTCGCGTACCGGGGCCAACGTCCTGACTTTC.

The count of this clone is one. V and J are TRBV18 and TRBJ2-1, with 7 bases fitting TRBD2. The CDR3 contains 15 residues. J was trimmed by 6 bases and V by 1 base; bases with no gene match: 6. The germline V gene encodes CDR1 KGHSH and CDR2 LQKENI. The CDR3 here is CASSPLNRGVNEQFF. The CDR3 coding sequence is TGTGCCAGCTCACCACTTAATCGGGGGGTCAATGAGCAGTTCTTC. The variable domain in full, completed from reference TRBV18 and TRBJ2-1, reads NAGVMQNPRHLVRRRGQEARLRCSPMKGHSHVYWYRQLPEEGLKFMVYLQKENIIDESGMPKERFSAEFPKEGPSILRIQQVVRGDSAAYFCASSPLNRGVNEQFFGPGTRLTVL.

The chain employs TRBV9 and TRBJ1-3, with no clear D. Germline loops: CDR1 SGDLS, CDR2 YYNGEE. The CDR3 loop spans 16 amino acids. V lost 1 base, J lost 0 bases, and 11 bases lay in between. For the CDR3, the DNA is TGTGCCAGCAGCGTATCAGCAAGCGGCTCTGGAAACACCATATATTTT. Protein: CASSVSASGSGNTIYF.

In its sample, this clone was seen once. This rearrangement joins TRBV19 to TRBJ1-2, with TRBD1 identical over 9 bases. The CDR3 has 16 residues. J gave up 3 bases and V 3 bases, and 8 bases lay outside the gene matches. The germline V gene encodes CDR1 LNHDA and CDR2 SQIVND (reference sequence). This chain's CDR3 is CASSILGDRDYYGYTF. The CDR3 DNA reads as TGTGCCAGTAGTATTTTGGGGGACAGGGATTACTATGGCTACACCTTC. The variable domain in full, with the rest retrieved from reference TRBV19 and TRBJ1-2, is DGGITQSPKYLFRKEGQNVTLSCEQNLNHDAMYWYRQDPGQGLRLIYYSQIVNDFQKGDIAEGYSVSREKKESFPLTVTSAQKNPTAFYLCASSILGDRDYYGYTFGSGTRLTVV.

Written as DNA, the CDR3 is TGTGCCAGCAGCTCTCCGGGACAAGTAGGGGGTAGAAATGAAAAACTGTTTTTT. Amino acids: CASSSPGQVGGRNEKLFF. The J gene is TRBJ1-4, the V gene TRBV9; maybe TRBD1 (6 bases). Germline values: CDR1 SGDLS, CDR2 YYNGEE. The CDR3 extends over 18 amino acids. Trimming removed 4 bases at V and 5 bases at J, with 24 bases between.

The rearrangement links TRBV18 to TRBJ2-5; maybe TRBD1 (6 bases). Germline V CDR1 and CDR2: KGHSH, LQKENI. The germline V and J ends were trimmed by 1 base and 5 bases, with 23 bases remaining between them. The CDR3 loop spans 18 amino acids. CDR3 protein: CASSPQPAGVIGTETQYF. The DNA of the CDR3 is TGTGCCAGCTCACCACAGCCAGCAGGGGTGATAGGGACGGAGACCCAGTACTTC.

The genes are TRBV7-3 and TRBJ1-1; D is perhaps TRBD1 (5 bases). The CDR3 contains 15 residues. Trimming took off 5 bases at V and 1 base at J, with 14 bases between the two ends. Germline V lookup: CDR1 SGHTA, CDR2 FQGTGA. As DNA, the CDR3 is TGTGCCAGCAGCCGATGGGGCGGTCAGAACACTGAAGCTTTCTTT. This gives the protein CASSRWGGQNTEAFF.

The table lists this clone with a count of one. The chain carries TRBV21-1 and TRBJ2-1; the table assigns TRBD1, which was not confirmed against the DNA. TRBV21-1 is reported as a pseudogene. The length of the CDR3 is 15 residues. CDR3 sequence: CASSNRDRAYNEQFF. The CDR3 DNA sequence: TGTGCCAGCAGCAACCGGGACAGAGCCTACAATGAGCAGTTCTTC.

The chain links TRBV19 to TRBJ1-6; TRBD1 matches 7 bases. The CDR3 spans 15 residues. V lost 7 bases, J lost 4 bases, and 7 bases stayed unmatched. Germline V gene data show CDR1 as LNHDA and CDR2 as SQIVND (reference sequence). The CDR3: CASTGTALYNSPLHF. CDR3 nucleotides: TGTGCCAGTACCGGGACAGCCCTTTATAATTCACCCCTCCACTTT.

This clone has just one count. The chain recombines TRBV7-2 with TRBJ2-3; D might be TRBD1 (6 bases). CDR3 size: 15 residues. Trimming cost V 4 bases and J 5 bases, with 16 bases left between them. Looked up from germline, CDR1 is SGHTA and CDR2 is FQGNSA. The CDR3 region is CASSSRQRGGDTQYF. Here the CDR3 DNA reads TGTGCCAGCAGCTCCCGACAGAGAGGGGGAGATACGCAGTATTTT.

The rearrangement joins TRBV19 to TRBJ2-3; a possible D gene is TRBD1 (5 bases). CDR1 and CDR2 from the germline V gene are LNHDA and SQIVND (reference sequence). The V and J ends lost 5 bases and 0 bases respectively, with 12 bases between them. There are 15 residues in the CDR3. The CDR3 is CASSPRDSSTDTQYF. CDR3 coding DNA: TGTGCCAGTAGTCCCCGCGACAGCAGCACAGATACGCAGTATTTT.

The chain joins TRBV6-5 to TRBJ2-3; tentatively, D is TRBD1 (5 bases). The CDR3 contains 13 residues. CDR1 and CDR2 (germline): MNHEY, SVGAGI. The germline V and J ends were trimmed by 6 bases and 5 bases, with 12 bases remaining between them. CDR3 sequence reads: CASRPVRVDTQYF. The CDR3 DNA reads as TGTGCCAGCAGACCCGTCAGGGTAGATACGCAGTATTTT.

The chain couples TRBV10-3 to TRBJ1-6; TRBD1 matches 10 bases. There are 14 residues in the CDR3. Unmatched junction bases numbered 4, after V lost 6 bases and J lost 8 bases. Germline CDR1 ENHRY, CDR2 SYGVKD. CDR3 residues: CAISGGQGYSPLHF. CDR3 DNA sequence: TGTGCCATCAGCGGGGGACAGGGGTATTCACCCCTCCACTTT.

The V and J genes are TRBV29-1 and TRBJ2-5, with D possibly being TRBD1 (6 bases). V was trimmed by 6 bases and J by 3 bases, leaving 11 bases between them. The germline V gene encodes CDR1 SQVTM and CDR2 ANQGSEA. This CDR3 spans 12 amino acids. The CDR3: CSVLQGEETQYF. CDR3 sequence (DNA): TGCAGCGTCCTACAGGGAGAAGAGACCCAGTACTTC.

This chain joins TRBV18 and TRBJ1-1; 7 bases fit TRBD1. This CDR3 region has 13 residues. V lost 4 bases to trimming and J lost 8 bases; unmatched junction nucleotides: 7. Germline loops: CDR1 KGHSH, CDR2 LQKENI. CDR3 in amino acids: CASSRNRGEEAFF. The CDR3 coding sequence is TGTGCCAGCTCACGGAACAGGGGCGAGGAAGCTTTCTTT.